The 11 T cell receptor beta chains below were found in one sample sequenced in a study of blood T cell repertoires in COVID-19. Libraries were prepared by immunoSEQ multiplex PCR; TCRdb keeps only in-frame clonotypes and omits some of them. The data contain roughly 300,000 clones, roughly 92% of them singletons. What was sequenced was peripheral blood. These receptors all come from a woman aged 30 to 39 with COVID-19, enrolled during active disease.

This clone was seen only a few times. The chain recombines TRBV5-1 with TRBJ1-6, with TRBD1 as a possible D gene (5 bases). Trimming pared 0 bases from V and 10 bases from J, leaving 17 bases between. The CDR3 extends over 16 amino acids. The germline V gene has CDR1 SGHRS and CDR2 YFSETQ. CDR3 nucleotide sequence: TGCGCCAGCAGCTTGGGGTCTGCGGGGGTGGCCTCACCCCTCCACTTT. Translating it yields CASSLGSAGVASPLHF.

In regard to this clone: Other DNA sequences in the sample encode the same CDR3. This chain joins TRBV12-3 or TRBV12-4 and TRBJ1-5; D gene uncertain. Trimming removed 1 base from V and 4 bases from J, with 5 bases in between. The CDR3 extends over 13 amino acids. For the CDR3, the DNA is TGTGCCAGCAGTTTAGGGGCAAATCAGCCCCAGCATTTT. Translated, it gives CASSLGANQPQHF.

This chain connects TRBV6-2 or TRBV6-3 to TRBJ2-1; 11 bases are shared with TRBD2. The CDR3 is made up of 16 amino acids. CDR1 MNHEY and CDR2 SVGEGT come from the germline V gene. Trimming took 5 bases from V and 4 from J; bases not matched to a gene: 7. CDR3 residues: CASSRLGTSGYNEQFF. Here the CDR3 DNA reads TGTGCCAGCAGTCGCCTAGGGACTAGCGGATACAATGAGCAGTTCTTC.

J is TRBJ1-1 and V is TRBV6-4; no clear D gene. Trimming shortened V by 6 bases and J by 3 bases, and 14 bases separated the two germline ends. Germline CDR1 is MRHNA and CDR2 is SNTAGT. The CDR3 runs to 14 residues. The CDR3 sequence: CASSLEGGDTEAFF. The CDR3 DNA reads TGTGCCAGCAGCCTCGAAGGAGGCGACACTGAAGCTTTCTTT.

In nucleotides, the CDR3 is TGTGCCAGCAGTTACTCAATTAGCCAGGGGGTAGGCAAGCAGTACTTC. Its protein is CASSYSISQGVGKQYF. The V call is TRBV6-5, the J call TRBJ2-7; 7 bases are a match to TRBD1. This CDR3 region has 16 residues. J was trimmed by 8 bases and V by 0 bases; bases with no gene match: 13. Germline assignment: CDR1 MNHEY and CDR2 SVGAGI.

This rearrangement joins TRBV7-9 to TRBJ2-3, with D possibly TRBD1 on 6 matching bases. Trimming took 8 bases from V and 2 from J, leaving 17 bases between them. The CDR3 is 15 amino acids. Germline values: CDR1 SEHNR, CDR2 FQNEAQ (reference sequence). In DNA form, the CDR3 reads TGTGCCAGCCGCATGGGGGCGACCTACACAGATACGCAGTATTTT. Translation gives CASRMGATYTDTQYF.

In regard to this clone: At the DNA level, this CDR3 is encoded by other sequences in the same sample as well. V gene TRBV12-3 or TRBV12-4 combines with J gene TRBJ1-1, with D perhaps TRBD1 (5 bases). Trimming took off 2 bases at V and 5 bases at J, with 6 bases between the two ends. This CDR3 is built from 12 residues. CDR3 bases: TGTGCCAGCAGTTTACGGGGGACTGAAGCTTTCTTT. Translation: CASSLRGTEAFF.

The chain uses TRBV5-1 and TRBJ1-2; D is uncertain. Germline V gene lookup returns CDR1 SGHRS and CDR2 YFSETQ. Trimming took 0 bases from V and 3 from J, leaving 12 bases between them. The CDR3 is made up of 15 amino acids. CDR3 protein: CASSLGTGVDYGYTF. CDR3 nucleotide sequence: TGCGCCAGCAGCTTGGGTACCGGGGTCGACTATGGCTACACCTTC.

This clone was picked up one time. This sequence joins TRBV2 and TRBJ1-5; D unresolved. CDR3 size: 16 residues. V gave up 5 bases and J gave up 4 bases, with 18 bases separating them. Germline V gives CDR1 SNHLY, CDR2 FYNNEI. The CDR3 region is CASSPPRGGGNQPQHF. CDR3 nucleotides: TGTGCCAGCAGTCCGCCTCGGGGAGGAGGAAATCAGCCCCAGCATTTT.

This chain joins TRBV15 and TRBJ1-2; 10 bases align to TRBD1. The ends lost 1 base at V and 3 bases at J; junction bases unmatched: 2. Germline V gene data show CDR1 as LNHNV and CDR2 as YYDKDF (reference sequence). The CDR3 is 15 amino acids. Here the CDR3 reads CATSRAGTGDYGYTF. The CDR3 bases are TGTGCCACCAGCAGAGCCGGGACAGGGGACTATGGCTACACCTTC.

This chain uses TRBV27 with TRBJ1-1, with 8 positions matching TRBD1. Germline values: CDR1 MNHEY, CDR2 SMNVEV (reference sequence). The trim removed 5 bases at V and 4 bases at J, leaving 6 bases unmatched. The CDR3 is 14 residues long. The chain's CDR3 is CASSVSGGGTEAFF. CDR3 in DNA: TGTGCCAGCAGTGTTTCAGGGGGCGGCACTGAAGCTTTCTTT.